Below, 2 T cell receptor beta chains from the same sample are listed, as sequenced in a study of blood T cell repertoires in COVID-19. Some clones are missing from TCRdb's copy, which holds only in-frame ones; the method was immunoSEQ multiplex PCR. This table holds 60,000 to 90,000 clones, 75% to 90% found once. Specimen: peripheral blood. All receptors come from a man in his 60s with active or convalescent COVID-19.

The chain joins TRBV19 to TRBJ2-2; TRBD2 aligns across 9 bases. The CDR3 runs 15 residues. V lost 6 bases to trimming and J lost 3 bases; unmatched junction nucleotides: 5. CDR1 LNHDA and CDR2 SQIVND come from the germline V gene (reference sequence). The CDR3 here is CASRERGAYTGELFF. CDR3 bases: TGTGCCAGTAGGGAGCGGGGGGCTTACACCGGGGAGCTGTTTTTT.

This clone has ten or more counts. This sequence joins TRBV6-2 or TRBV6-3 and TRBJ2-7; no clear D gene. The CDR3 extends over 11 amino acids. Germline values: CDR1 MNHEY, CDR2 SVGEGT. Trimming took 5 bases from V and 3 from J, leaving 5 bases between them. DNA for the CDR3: TGTGCCAGCAGTACTATCTACGAGCAGTACTTC. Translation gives CASSTIYEQYF.